Each of the 6 T cell receptor beta chains below was sequenced from the same sample in a study of CD8 T cells in Susac syndrome. RNA, at roughly 0.45 to 1 ug, was reverse transcribed with random hexamers. TCRdb re-analysed the immunoSEQ multiplex PCR reads in MiXCR, keeping a single row per CDR3 protein. The table records 200,000 or so distinct CDR3 sequences, around 95% of them present only once. Sequencing input: CD4+ T cells from PBMCs. The origin of the receptors is a human donor with multiple sclerosis.

This sequence joins TRBV7-2 and TRBJ2-1; 7 bases agree with TRBD1. With V trimmed by 4 bases and J by 4 bases, 7 bases remained unmatched. Germline CDR1 SGHTA, CDR2 FQGNSA. There are 15 residues in the CDR3. The CDR3 DNA reads as TGTGCCAGCAGCTCCGCCGGGACAGCATACAATGAGCAGTTCTTC. It specifies CASSSAGTAYNEQFF.

This clonotype is a singleton in its sample. The chain has TRBV29-1 and TRBJ1-2, with 9 bases that match TRBD1. The CDR3 loop spans 13 amino acids. Looked up from germline, CDR1 is SQVTM and CDR2 is ANQGSEA. J lost 9 bases, V lost 4 bases, and 9 bases had no gene match. CDR3 nucleotide sequence: TGCAGCGTTGGGGTCGACAGGGGGTTGAGCTACACCTTC. This codes for CSVGVDRGLSYTF.

The rearrangement links TRBV10-3 to TRBJ1-5; 8 positions agree with TRBD1. Germline trimming cut 2 bases from V and 1 base from J; bases unmatched to any gene: 4. This CDR3 has 16 amino acids. The germline gives CDR1 ENHRY, CDR2 SYGVKD. The CDR3 protein is CAISEQGALSNQPQHF. The CDR3 coding sequence is TGTGCCATCAGTGAGCAGGGGGCACTGAGCAATCAGCCCCAGCATTTT.

This chain links TRBV30 with TRBJ2-7; D is perhaps TRBD1 or TRBD2 (5 bases each). Per germline, CDR1 GTSNPN and CDR2 SVGIG (reference sequence). This CDR3 has 13 residues. V shed 5 bases and J shed 2 bases, with 13 bases lying between them. Written as DNA, the CDR3 is TGTGCCTGGGCCCGGGGCAAACCCTACGAGCAGTACTTC. Protein sequence: CAWARGKPYEQYF.

The chain carries TRBV28 and TRBJ1-1, with 7 bases that match TRBD1. This CDR3 spans 14 amino acids. V shed 5 bases and J 3 bases; nucleotides not matched to a gene: 6. Per germline, CDR1 MDHEN and CDR2 SYDVKM. This chain's CDR3 is CASSTGEWDTEAFF. In DNA, the CDR3 is TGTGCCAGCAGTACAGGGGAGTGGGACACTGAAGCTTTCTTT.

For the CDR3, the DNA is TGTGCCAGCAGCTCGGGGTTCTACGAGCAGTACTTC. The encoded protein is CASSSGFYEQYF. The chain couples TRBV7-2 to TRBJ2-7, with D maybe TRBD2 (5 bases). CDR1 SGHTA and CDR2 FQGNSA come from the germline V gene. V lost 4 bases and J lost 3, with 7 bases in between. The CDR3 is made up of 12 amino acids. The full variable domain, with the rest looked up from reference TRBV7-2 and TRBJ2-7, is GAGVSQSPSNKVTEKGKDVELRCDPISGHTALYWYRQSLGQGLEFLIYFQGNSAPDKSGLPSDRFSAERTGGSVSTLTIQRTQQEDSAVYLCASSSGFYEQYFGPGTRLTVT.